This TCR beta chain derives from a study of OX40 agonist ivuxolimab in advanced cancers. About the study: A history of anti-PD-1, anti-PD-L1 or anti-CTLA-4 therapy was acceptable, and roughly 40% had some.

The method was immunoSEQ multiplex PCR; TCRdb's version includes in-frame clones alone and lacks a portion of them. The table shows tens of thousands of clones, with 70% to 90% occurring only once. The CDR3 contains 15 residues. The V end was cut by 1 base, the J end by 1 base, with 13 bases between. The germline CDR1 and CDR2 sequences are GTSNPN and SVGIG (reference sequence). Concerning this clone: Its specificity is unknown.

Study-level points and caveats: With doses of 0.1 to 3.0 mg/kg, CD4+ and CD8+ blood T cells had undergone clonal expansion by week 6. On average, CD8+ T cells had more expanded clones than CD4+.

The sample consisted of CD4+ or CD8+ T cells sorted from blood, taken in a trial of the OX40 agonist ivuxolimab. This clonotype was sampled from an adult with an advanced solid tumor such as melanoma, head and neck, liver or kidney cancer. J is TRBJ2-5 and V is TRBV30; possibly TRBD1 for D (6 bases). The CDR3 is CAWSDTGFSQETQYF. CDR3 coding DNA: TGTGCCTGGAGTGACACAGGGTTTAGCCAAGAGACCCAGTACTTC.